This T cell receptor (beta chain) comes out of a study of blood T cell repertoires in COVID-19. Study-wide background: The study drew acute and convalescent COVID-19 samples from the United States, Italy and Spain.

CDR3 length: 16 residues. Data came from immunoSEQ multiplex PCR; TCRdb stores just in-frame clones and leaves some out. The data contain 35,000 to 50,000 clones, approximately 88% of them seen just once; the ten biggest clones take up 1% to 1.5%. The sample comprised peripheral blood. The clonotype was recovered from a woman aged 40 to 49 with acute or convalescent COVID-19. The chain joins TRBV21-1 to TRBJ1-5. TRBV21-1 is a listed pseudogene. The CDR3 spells CASSKVSYYSNQPQHF. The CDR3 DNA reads TGTGCCAGCAGCAAAGTTAGTTATTATAGCAATCAGCCCCAGCATTTT.